This T cell receptor beta chain was retrieved from a study of blood T cell repertoires in COVID-19. Across the study: COVID-19 samples from acute and convalescent phases originated in the United States, Italy and Spain.

One Seattle source followed patients from active infection through their disease course. Trimming at V came to 4 bases and at J to 1 base, leaving 3 bases not matched to a gene. CDR1 SGHTA and CDR2 FQGNSA come from the germline V gene. The CDR3 is made up of 15 amino acids. Measured with immunoSEQ multiplex PCR; TCRdb has only the in-frame clones, and not every one. The top ten clones hold roughly 8.9% of a sample with roughly 330,000 clones, roughly 89% of them seen once. This clonotype was obtained from a man aged 30 to 45 with COVID-19, enrolled during active disease. The rearrangement joins TRBV7-2 to TRBJ1-1; 10 bases fit TRBD1. The sequenced sample consisted of peripheral blood. CDR3 amino acids: CASSSRTGGNTEAFF. CDR3 DNA: TGTGCCAGCAGCTCGCGGACAGGGGGGAACACTGAAGCTTTCTTT.